Listed below are T cell receptor beta chains from one sample, sequenced in a study of cytomegalovirus exposure and HLA in healthy donors. Sequencing was performed with immunoSEQ multiplex PCR; in TCRdb, only in-frame clones are kept and a portion is missing. Counted here are about 130,000 clones, 82% occurring once; the ten biggest clones make up just under 30%. The sample consisted of PBMCs. These receptors were collected from a man aged 25 to 45 in good health and CMV-seropositive. Each CDR3 is given with its conserved first and last residue. The D gene is left open where the match is weak. Some rows have no size entry. The others give once, few or many, or a class for an expanded clone.

CDR3 DNA: TGCGCCAGCAGCTTGCCAGGAAACATTCAGTACTTC
CDR3 protein: CASSLPGNIQYF
V gene: TRBV5-1
J gene: TRBJ2-4
D gene: -
clone size: -

CDR3 DNA: TGCGCCAGCAGCTTGAGCAGCGGCTATGAGCAGTTCTTC
CDR3 protein: CASSLSSGYEQFF
V gene: TRBV5-1
J gene: TRBJ2-1
D gene: -
clone size: -

CDR3 DNA: TGTGCCAGCAGCCCAGGGGACTCCTACGAGCAGTACTTC
CDR3 protein: CASSPGDSYEQYF
V gene: TRBV7-2
J gene: TRBJ2-7
D gene: -
clone size: -

CDR3 DNA: TGCGCCAGCAGCCAAACACGGCGGGGGGCAACTAATGAAAAACTGTTTTTT
CDR3 protein: CASSQTRRGATNEKLFF
V gene: TRBV4-1
J gene: TRBJ1-4
D gene: -
clone size: -

CDR3 DNA: TGTGCCAGCAGCGTATCCGGACAGGGGAACACTGAAGCTTTCTTT
CDR3 protein: CASSVSGQGNTEAFF
V gene: TRBV9
J gene: TRBJ1-1
D gene: TRBD1
clone size: -

CDR3 DNA: TGTGCCAGCAGCTTGGACAGGACGTATGGCTACACCTTC
CDR3 protein: CASSLDRTYGYTF
V gene: TRBV5-4
J gene: TRBJ1-2
D gene: -
clone size: -

CDR3 DNA: TGTGCCAGCAGCTCTACGACAGGGATGGGGGGCTACACCTTC
CDR3 protein: CASSSTTGMGGYTF
V gene: TRBV11-1
J gene: TRBJ1-2
D gene: TRBD1
clone size: -

CDR3 DNA: TGTGCCAGCAGTTACGCACATGGAGAGACCCAGTACTTC
CDR3 protein: CASSYAHGETQYF
V gene: TRBV10-3
J gene: TRBJ2-5
D gene: -
clone size: few

CDR3 DNA: TGTGCCAGCAGGACAGGGGCCGGCTACACCTTC
CDR3 protein: CASRTGAGYTF
V gene: TRBV6-6
J gene: TRBJ1-2
D gene: TRBD1
clone size: -

CDR3 DNA: TGTGCCAGCAGCGGGGATACAGGGATCGGTGAAAAACTGTTTTTT
CDR3 protein: CASSGDTGIGEKLFF
V gene: TRBV7-6
J gene: TRBJ1-4
D gene: -
clone size: -

CDR3 DNA: TGTGCCAGCAGGAGCGGGAGCTCCTACAATGAGCAGTTCTTC
CDR3 protein: CASRSGSSYNEQFF
V gene: TRBV2
J gene: TRBJ2-1
D gene: TRBD2
clone size: -